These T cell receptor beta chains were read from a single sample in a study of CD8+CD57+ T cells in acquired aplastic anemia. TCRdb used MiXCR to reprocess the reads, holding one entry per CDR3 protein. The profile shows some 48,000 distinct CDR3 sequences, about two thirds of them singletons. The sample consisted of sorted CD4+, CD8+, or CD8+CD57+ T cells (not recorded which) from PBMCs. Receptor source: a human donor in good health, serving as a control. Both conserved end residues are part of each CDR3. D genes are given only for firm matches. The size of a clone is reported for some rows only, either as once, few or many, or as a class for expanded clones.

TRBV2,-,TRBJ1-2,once,CASSQDSNYGYTF,TGTGCCAGCAGTCAAGACTCAAACTATGGCTACACCTTC
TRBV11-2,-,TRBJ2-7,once,CASSFLVGRGPYEQYF,TGTGCCAGCAGCTTTTTGGTCGGTCGGGGGCCCTACGAGCAGTACTTC
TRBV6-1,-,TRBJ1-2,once,CASTLFGGKGYGYTF,TGTGCCAGCACCCTTTTTGGGGGGAAGGGTTATGGCTACACCTTC
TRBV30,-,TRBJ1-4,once,CAWSVGPNEKLFF,TGTGCCTGGAGTGTCGGGCCTAATGAAAAACTGTTTTTT
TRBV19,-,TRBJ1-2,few,CASSLGGPGYTF,TGTGCCAGTAGCCTGGGGGGTCCTGGCTACACCTTC
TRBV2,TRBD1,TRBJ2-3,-,CASSETGGAVDTQYF,TGTGCCAGCAGTGAAACAGGGGGCGCGGTAGATACGCAGTATTTT
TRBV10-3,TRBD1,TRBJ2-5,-,CATGVRQGKETQYF,TGTGCCACGGGGGTGAGACAGGGGAAAGAGACCCAGTACTTC
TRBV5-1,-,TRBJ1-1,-,CASSLPTANTEAFF,TGCGCCAGCAGCTTGCCTACAGCGAACACTGAAGCTTTCTTT
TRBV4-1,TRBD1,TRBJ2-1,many,CASSQGTGEGDNEQFF,TGCGCCAGCAGCCAAGGGACAGGCGAGGGGGACAATGAGCAGTTCTTC
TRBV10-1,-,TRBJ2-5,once,CASSGDRQKQETQYF,TGCGCCAGCAGCGGAGATAGGCAGAAACAAGAGACCCAGTACTTC
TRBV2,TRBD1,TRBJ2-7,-,CASIGTGGYEQYF,TGTGCCAGCATTGGGACAGGGGGATACGAGCAGTACTTC
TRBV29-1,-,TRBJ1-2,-,CSVEEAGVEGYTF,TGCAGCGTTGAAGAGGCAGGGGTGGAAGGCTACACCTTC
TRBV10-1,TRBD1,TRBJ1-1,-,CASSESRTGTNTEAFF,TGCGCCAGCAGTGAGTCGAGGACAGGGACGAACACTGAAGCTTTCTTT
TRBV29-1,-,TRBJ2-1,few,CSVKGYYEQFF,TGCAGCGTCAAGGGGTATTATGAGCAGTTCTTC
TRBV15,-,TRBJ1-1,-,CATRPQATMNTEAFF,TGTGCCACCAGACCACAGGCAACAATGAACACTGAAGCTTTCTTT
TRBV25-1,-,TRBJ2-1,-,CASSDPNRVSYNEQFF,TGTGCCAGCAGTGACCCCAACCGGGTTTCCTACAATGAGCAGTTCTTC
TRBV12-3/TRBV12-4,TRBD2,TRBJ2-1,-,CASSLAQASGGNEQFF,TGTGCCAGCAGTTTAGCGCAGGCTAGCGGGGGGAATGAGCAGTTCTTC
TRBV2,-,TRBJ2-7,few,CASSVQELEQYF,TGTGCCAGCAGTGTACAGGAATTAGAGCAGTACTTC
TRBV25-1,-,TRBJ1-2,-,CASSEHGGKDGYTF,TGTGCCAGCAGTGAACACGGGGGAAAGGATGGCTACACCTTC
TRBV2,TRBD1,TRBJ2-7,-,CASETGTGDYEQYF,TGTGCCAGCGAGACCGGGACAGGGGACTACGAGCAGTACTTC
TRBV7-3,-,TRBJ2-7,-,CASSFRWGEQYF,TGTGCCAGCAGCTTTAGGTGGGGTGAGCAGTACTTC
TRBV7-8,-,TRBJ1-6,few,CASSHSDSPLHF,TGTGCCAGCAGCCACAGCGATTCACCCCTCCACTTT
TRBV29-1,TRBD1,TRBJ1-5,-,CSVRTGIQPQHF,TGCAGCGTTAGGACAGGGATTCAGCCCCAGCATTTT
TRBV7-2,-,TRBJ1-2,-,CASSPSTGNYGYTF,TGTGCCAGCAGCCCGTCTACAGGGAACTATGGCTACACCTTC
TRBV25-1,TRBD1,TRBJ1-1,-,CASGTDRVPNEAFF,TGTGCCAGCGGAACCGACAGGGTACCGAATGAAGCTTTCTTT
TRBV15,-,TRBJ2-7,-,CATSRAVTGSYEQYF,TGTGCCACCAGCAGAGCCGTGACGGGATCCTACGAGCAGTACTTC
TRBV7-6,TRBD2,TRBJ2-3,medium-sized,CASSLVAGDGTDTQYF,TGTGCCAGCAGCTTAGTTGCGGGAGATGGCACAGATACGCAGTATTTT
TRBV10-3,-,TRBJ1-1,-,CAISEGGLNTEAFF,TGTGCCATCAGTGAGGGGGGATTGAACACTGAAGCTTTCTTT
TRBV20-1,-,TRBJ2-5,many,CSARDQDSQETQYF,TGCAGTGCTAGAGATCAGGACAGCCAAGAGACCCAGTACTTC
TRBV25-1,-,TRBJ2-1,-,CASSDSTDRHNEQFF,TGTGCCAGCAGTGACTCAACCGACAGACACAATGAGCAGTTCTTC
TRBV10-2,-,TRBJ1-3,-,CASSEDGGGNTIYF,TGCGCCAGCAGTGAAGATGGGGGCGGAAACACCATATATTTT
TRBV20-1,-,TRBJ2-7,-,CSARNRDVPEQYF,TGCAGTGCTAGGAACCGGGACGTTCCCGAGCAGTACTTC
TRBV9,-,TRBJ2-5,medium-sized,CASSVGNQETQYF,TGTGCCAGCAGCGTAGGCAACCAAGAGACCCAGTACTTC
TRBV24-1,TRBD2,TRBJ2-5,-,CATSDLGLAGGETQYF,TGTGCCACCAGTGATTTAGGACTAGCGGGGGGCGAGACCCAGTACTTC
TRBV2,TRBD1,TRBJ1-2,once,CASSETGWNYGYTF,TGTGCCAGCAGTGAGACAGGGTGGAACTATGGCTACACCTTC
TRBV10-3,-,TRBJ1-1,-,CAISEMGNTEAFF,TGTGCCATCAGTGAGATGGGGAACACTGAAGCTTTCTTT
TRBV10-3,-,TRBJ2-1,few,CAISEGSSYNEQFF,TGTGCCATCAGTGAGGGGAGCTCCTACAATGAGCAGTTCTTC
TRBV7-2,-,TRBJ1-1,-,CASSFRRSTEAFF,TGTGCCAGCAGCTTCCGACGATCCACTGAAGCTTTCTTT
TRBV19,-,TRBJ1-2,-,CASIGTVLDGYTF,TGTGCCAGTATAGGAACCGTCTTAGATGGCTACACCTTC
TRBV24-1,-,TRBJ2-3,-,CATSGGSTDTQYF,TGTGCCACCAGTGGGGGCAGCACAGATACGCAGTATTTT
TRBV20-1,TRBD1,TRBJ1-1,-,CSAEGTGDTEAFF,TGCAGTGCTGAAGGGACAGGGGACACTGAAGCTTTCTTT
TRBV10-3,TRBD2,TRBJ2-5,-,CAISGPSGGPRETQYF,TGTGCCATCAGCGGACCCAGCGGGGGGCCGAGGGAGACCCAGTACTTC